This TCR beta chain came from a study of beta chain features in type 1 diabetes. Overall study: Healthy donors and patients showed comparable age, gender and cell yields. General study results and limits: Moderate but significant shortening of TCRB CDR3s was recorded in all four CD4+ subsets from Type 1 diabetes patients.

The CDR3 covers 15 residues. CDR1 and CDR2 (germline): SQVTM, ANQGSEA. V lost 4 bases, J lost 2 bases, and 8 bases stayed unmatched. This clone occurred a few times. The antigen remains undetermined. Expressed TCRB transcripts got sequenced, as all isolated RNA was reverse transcribed. The average output of naive, central memory and regulatory T cell samples was roughly 3.6 million reads. Produced via immunoSEQ multiplex PCR; TCRdb's table is partial and in-frame only. Of under 950,000 clones listed, around a sixth are singletons. Central memory, naive, regulatory and stem cell-like memory CD4+ cells were sorted by CD45RO/CCR7/CD25/CD127/CD95/CD27.

Specimen: naive CD4+ T cells from blood. V usage is TRBV29-1 and J usage is TRBJ2-1; 7 positions agree with TRBD2. The sequence was obtained from a woman under 30 in good health. The CDR3 loop is CSVGWREYPYNEQFF. The CDR3 coding sequence is TGCAGCGTTGGGTGGCGGGAGTACCCCTACAATGAGCAGTTCTTC.